Below are 4 T cell receptor beta chains sequenced from a single sample in a study of T cells in Graves' hyperthyroidism and ophthalmopathy. The CDR3 regions of TCR beta were amplified from RNA transcripts. The TCR CDR3 first-round RT-PCR relied on the HTBI primer set. TCRdb ran MiXCR on the multiplex PCR reads and lists one entry per CDR3 protein. The sample has a few hundred thousand distinct CDR3 sequences; around 15% are singletons. The sample taken for sequencing was blood. The receptors derive from a woman younger than 45 with Graves' ophthalmopathy.

This clonotype was counted at least ten times. J is TRBJ1-1 and V is TRBV12-3 or TRBV12-4; D remains unclear. The CDR3 consists of 13 residues. Trimming took 6 bases from V and 1 from J, leaving 9 bases between them. In DNA form, the CDR3 reads TGTGCCAGCAGCCTTTATCGGAACACTGAAGCTTTCTTT. Amino acids: CASSLYRNTEAFF.

V is TRBV7-8 and J is TRBJ1-1; no clear D gene. The germline CDR1 and CDR2 sequences are SGHVS and FQNEAQ. The CDR3 covers 16 residues. V gave up 3 bases and J gave up 0 bases, with 14 bases separating them. The CDR3 loop reads CASSLYGSSMNTEAFF. Written as DNA, the CDR3 is TGTGCCAGCAGCTTGTATGGATCCTCCATGAACACTGAAGCTTTCTTT.

This clonotype was picked up many times. The genes are TRBV7-9 and TRBJ2-1, with TRBD2 matching over 11 bases. The CDR3 runs 16 residues. V shed 5 bases and J 4 bases; nucleotides not matched to a gene: 7. Per the germline V gene, CDR1 is SEHNR and CDR2 is FQNEAQ (reference sequence). As DNA, the CDR3 is TGTGCCAGCAGCCACGATAGCGGGGGGGCTTACAATGAGCAGTTCTTC. It is translated as CASSHDSGGAYNEQFF.

In regard to this clonotype: This may come from a read error, since a much larger clone is one base off. V usage is TRBV29-1 and J usage is TRBJ2-6; 7 bases are shared with TRBD2. Per the germline V gene, CDR1 is SQVTM and CDR2 is ANQGSEA. CDR3 size: 16 residues. Here the CDR3 reads CSVAGTMLSGANVLAF. The DNA for the CDR3 is TGCAGCGTTGCCGGGACTATGCTCTCTGGGGCCAACGTCCTGGCTTTC.